The rows below give T cell receptor beta chains drawn from one sample of a study of identical twins. From the 5' RACE reads, TCRdb called clonotypes with MiXCR, one entry per CDR3 protein. The sample has about 810,000 distinct CDR3 sequences; 9% to 15% are singletons. This sample was also put to use in a study of yellow fever vaccine responses in identical twins.

Sequenced: PBMCs. These receptors were collected from a woman aged 18-35 years in good health. Both conserved end residues are part of each CDR3. The order of the fields is D gene, V gene, J gene, clone size, CDR3 protein, CDR3 DNA. The D gene is left open where the match is weak. Only some rows state a clone size, as once, few, many or a class for expanded clones.

TRBD1	TRBV24-1	TRBJ2-2	few	CATRGGQESTGELFF	TGTGCCACCAGGGGGGGACAGGAAAGCACCGGGGAGCTGTTTTTT
-	TRBV12-3/TRBV12-4	TRBJ2-7	-	CASSSGGDYEQYF	TGTGCCAGCAGTTCAGGCGGGGACTACGAGCAGTACTTC
-	TRBV12-3/TRBV12-4	TRBJ2-3	many	CASSLSFDYRTDTQYF	TGTGCCAGCAGTTTGTCCTTCGACTACCGGACAGATACGCAGTATTTT
-	TRBV7-2	TRBJ2-1	-	CASSLGGSQSDEQFF	TGTGCCAGCAGCTTAGGGGGGTCCCAAAGCGATGAGCAGTTCTTC
TRBD2	TRBV7-9	TRBJ2-4	-	CASSLETSGAKNIQYF	TGTGCCAGCAGCTTAGAGACTAGCGGGGCCAAAAACATTCAGTACTTC
-	TRBV29-1	TRBJ2-5	-	CSAGRDQETQYF	TGCAGCGCTGGAAGGGACCAAGAGACCCAGTACTTC
TRBD1	TRBV7-9	TRBJ1-1	many	CASSLAGGAGTEAFF	TGTGCCAGCAGCCTAGCAGGGGGCGCGGGCACTGAAGCTTTCTTT
-	TRBV11-2	TRBJ1-2	-	CATGQHYGYTF	TGTGCCACCGGGCAGCACTATGGCTACACCTTC
-	TRBV5-1	TRBJ2-7	few	CASRPALGPYEQYF	TGCGCCAGCAGGCCTGCCCTGGGACCCTACGAGCAGTACTTC
-	TRBV10-1	TRBJ2-3	-	CASSDSRVADTQYF	TGCGCCAGCAGTGACTCCAGGGTTGCAGATACGCAGTATTTT
-	TRBV24-1	TRBJ2-5	many	CATSDWLRKTQYF	TGTGCCACCAGTGATTGGCTTAGAAAGACCCAGTACTTC
TRBD2	TRBV11-2	TRBJ2-2	few	CASSRGGLALNTGELFF	TGTGCCAGCAGCCGGGGGGGCCTAGCGTTGAACACCGGGGAGCTGTTTTTT
-	TRBV12-3/TRBV12-4	TRBJ2-3	many	CASSLAALAGSDTQYF	TGTGCCAGCAGTTTAGCAGCACTAGCCGGGTCAGATACGCAGTATTTT
TRBD2	TRBV11-2	TRBJ2-3	few	CASRPIAGGRGTQYF	TGTGCCAGCAGACCAATAGCGGGGGGACGAGGTACGCAGTATTTT
TRBD2	TRBV27	TRBJ2-3	-	CASSMGLGADTQYF	TGTGCCAGCAGTATGGGACTAGGGGCAGATACGCAGTATTTT
-	TRBV7-2	TRBJ2-7	few	CASSELGLVIEEQYF	TGTGCCAGCAGCGAGTTGGGGCTAGTAATAGAAGAGCAGTACTTC
TRBD1	TRBV20-1	TRBJ1-1	once	CSASPTGDATEAFF	TGCAGTGCTAGCCCGACAGGGGATGCGACTGAAGCTTTCTTT
TRBD2	TRBV12-3/TRBV12-4	TRBJ2-7	few	CASSFIAGELNEQYF	TGTGCCAGCAGTTTTATAGCGGGAGAACTTAACGAGCAGTACTTC
-	TRBV6-1	TRBJ1-2	many	CASSELTGRDYGYTF	TGTGCCAGCAGCGAACTCACGGGGCGAGACTATGGCTACACCTTC
-	TRBV2	TRBJ1-6	few	CASSEGNSLNSPLHF	TGTGCCAGCAGTGAAGGAAACAGCCTCAATTCACCCCTCCACTTT
TRBD1	TRBV7-3	TRBJ1-4	few	CASSPTDRVFEKLFF	TGTGCCAGCAGCCCGACGGACAGGGTATTTGAAAAACTGTTTTTT
-	TRBV10-3	TRBJ2-5	many	CAIRTRVGETQYF	TGTGCCATCAGGACCAGGGTGGGGGAGACCCAGTACTTC
-	TRBV27	TRBJ2-7	many	CASSLRLDKYYEQYF	TGTGCCAGCAGTTTACGGCTAGATAAGTACTACGAGCAGTACTTC
-	TRBV20-1	TRBJ2-3	few	CSARGAQTDTQYF	TGCAGTGCTAGGGGGGCACAGACAGATACGCAGTATTTT
-	TRBV7-3	TRBJ2-1	few	CASSLTSSSNSEQFF	TGTGCCAGCAGCTTAACTAGCTCAAGTAACAGTGAGCAGTTCTTC
-	TRBV12-3/TRBV12-4	TRBJ1-1	few	CASSPPRQVPGTEAFF	TGTGCCAGCAGCCCCCCCCGACAGGTTCCGGGGACTGAAGCTTTCTTT
-	TRBV9	TRBJ2-1	-	CASSGRGHSYNEQFF	TGTGCCAGCAGCGGACGGGGGCACTCCTACAATGAGCAGTTCTTC
-	TRBV10-3	TRBJ2-5	many	CAISEMWEGGQETQYF	TGTGCCATCAGTGAGATGTGGGAAGGTGGTCAAGAGACCCAGTACTTC
-	TRBV4-1	TRBJ2-3	-	CASSQAVSSVTQYF	TGCGCCAGCAGCCAAGCAGTTAGCTCAGTTACGCAGTATTTT
-	TRBV3-1	TRBJ1-6	-	CASSRKPGGINSPLHF	TGTGCCAGCAGCCGAAAACCCGGGGGGATCAATTCACCCCTCCACTTT
-	TRBV5-6	TRBJ2-1	few	CASSRTGRNEQFF	TGTGCCAGCAGCCGAACAGGGCGGAATGAGCAGTTCTTC
-	TRBV20-1	TRBJ2-3	few	CSAPGERDSTDTQYF	TGCAGTGCCCCCGGGGAGAGGGACTCCACAGATACGCAGTATTTT
-	TRBV5-1	TRBJ2-1	many	CASSLGTVHSYNEQFF	TGCGCCAGCAGCTTGGGGACAGTGCACTCCTACAATGAGCAGTTCTTC
-	TRBV5-1	TRBJ2-6	few	CASHQDSGANVLTF	TGCGCCAGCCATCAGGACTCTGGGGCCAACGTCCTGACTTTC
-	TRBV2	TRBJ2-3	few	CASSEFPLASTDTQYF	TGTGCCAGCAGTGAGTTCCCACTAGCAAGCACAGATACGCAGTATTTT
-	TRBV5-1	TRBJ2-6	-	CASSSTSANVLTF	TGCGCCAGCAGCTCTACCTCGGCCAACGTCCTGACTTTC
-	TRBV7-8	TRBJ1-5	few	CASKRGGASQPQHF	TGTGCCAGCAAACGGGGCGGGGCAAGTCAGCCCCAGCATTTT